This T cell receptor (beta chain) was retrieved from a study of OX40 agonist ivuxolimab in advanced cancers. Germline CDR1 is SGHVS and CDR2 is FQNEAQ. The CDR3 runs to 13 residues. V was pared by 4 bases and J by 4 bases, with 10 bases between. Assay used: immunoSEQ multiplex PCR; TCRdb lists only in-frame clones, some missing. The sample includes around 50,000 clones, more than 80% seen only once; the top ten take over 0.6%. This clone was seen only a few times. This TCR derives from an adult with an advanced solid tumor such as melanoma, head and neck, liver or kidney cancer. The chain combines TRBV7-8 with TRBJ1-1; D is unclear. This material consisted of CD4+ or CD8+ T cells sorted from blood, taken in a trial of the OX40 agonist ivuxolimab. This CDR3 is CASSSSGITEAFF. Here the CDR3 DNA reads TGTGCCAGCAGCTCTTCCGGGATCACTGAAGCTTTCTTT.